The rows below give T cell receptor beta chains drawn from one sample of a study of blood T cell repertoires in COVID-19. Measured with immunoSEQ multiplex PCR; TCRdb has only the in-frame clones, and not every one. The data hold some 530,000 clones, with 70% to 90% observed a single time. The sample consisted of peripheral blood. The receptors were gathered from a human donor in a cohort sampled during active COVID-19. Both conserved end residues are part of each CDR3. D genes are given only for firm matches. The size of a clone is reported for some rows only, either as once, few or many, or as a class for expanded clones.

>TRBV5-1|TRBJ2-3|TRBD2|NA
CASSWGVSGSATDTQYF
TGCGCCAGCAGCTGGGGGGTTAGCGGGAGCGCCACAGATACGCAGTATTTT
>TRBV29-1|TRBJ1-1|TRBD1|NA
CSVFATGSWTEAFF
TGCAGCGTTTTCGCGACAGGGTCTTGGACTGAAGCTTTCTTT
>TRBV30|TRBJ1-4|TRBD1|NA
CAWGRGLGEKLFF
TGTGCCTGGGGTAGGGGGCTGGGTGAAAAACTGTTTTTT
>TRBV11-2|TRBJ2-1|NA|once
CASSLVPGGSYNEQFF
TGTGCCAGCAGCTTAGTACCCGGGGGCTCCTACAATGAGCAGTTCTTC
>TRBV29-1|TRBJ2-3|TRBD1|few
CSVENPDREVTDTQYF
TGCAGCGTTGAGAACCCCGACAGGGAAGTGACAGATACGCAGTATTTT
>TRBV29-1|TRBJ1-3|NA|NA
CSVGAAGNTIYF
TGCAGCGTTGGGGCAGCTGGAAACACCATATATTTT
>TRBV7-9|TRBJ2-3|TRBD1|NA
CASSARGSRTDTQYF
TGTGCCAGCAGCGCCAGGGGGTCCCGGACAGATACGCAGTATTTT
>TRBV27|TRBJ1-1|NA|NA
CASSLQGSTEAFF
TGTGCCAGCAGTTTGCAGGGTAGCACTGAAGCTTTCTTT
>TRBV30|TRBJ1-5|TRBD1|few
CALETKGQGNQPQHF
TGTGCCTTGGAGACTAAAGGACAGGGCAATCAGCCCCAGCATTTT
>TRBV28|TRBJ1-2|NA|NA
CATLRLDSVTTSSYGYTF
TGTGCCACCCTAAGACTGGACAGTGTCACCACGTCTAGCTATGGCTACACCTTC
>TRBV28|TRBJ1-6|TRBD1|NA
CASSRDRDSPLHF
TGTGCCAGCAGTCGGGACAGGGATTCACCCCTCCACTTT
>TRBV28|TRBJ2-1|NA|NA
CASSLTGGISYNEQFF
TGTGCCAGCAGTTTGACTGGCGGGATCTCCTACAATGAGCAGTTCTTC
>TRBV19|TRBJ1-1|TRBD1|NA
CASSTTGDTEAFF
TGTGCCAGTAGTACTACAGGGGACACTGAAGCTTTCTTT